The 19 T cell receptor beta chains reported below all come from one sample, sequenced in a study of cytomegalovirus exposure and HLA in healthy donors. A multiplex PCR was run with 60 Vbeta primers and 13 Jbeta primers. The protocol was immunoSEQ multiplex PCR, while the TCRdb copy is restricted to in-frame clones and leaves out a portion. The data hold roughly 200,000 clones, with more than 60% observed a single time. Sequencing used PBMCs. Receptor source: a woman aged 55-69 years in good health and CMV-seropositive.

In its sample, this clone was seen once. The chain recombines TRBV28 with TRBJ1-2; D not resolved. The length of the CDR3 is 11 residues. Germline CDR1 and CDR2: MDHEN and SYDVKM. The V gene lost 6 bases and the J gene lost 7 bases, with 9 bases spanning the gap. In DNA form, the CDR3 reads TGTGCCAGCAGGAGGGTGGGTGGCTACACCTTC. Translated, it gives CASRRVGGYTF.

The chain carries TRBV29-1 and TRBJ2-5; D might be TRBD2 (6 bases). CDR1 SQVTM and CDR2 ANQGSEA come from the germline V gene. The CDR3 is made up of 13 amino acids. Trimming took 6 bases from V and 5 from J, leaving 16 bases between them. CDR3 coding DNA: TGCAGCGTGAGGACTATCAACGGGGAGACCCAGTACTTC. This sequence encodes CSVRTINGETQYF.

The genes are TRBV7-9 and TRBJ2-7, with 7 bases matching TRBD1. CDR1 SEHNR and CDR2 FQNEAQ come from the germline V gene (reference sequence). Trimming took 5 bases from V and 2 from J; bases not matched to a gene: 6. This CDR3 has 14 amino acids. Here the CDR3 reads CASSLRDSTYEQYF. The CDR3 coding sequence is TGTGCCAGCAGCCTCCGGGACAGTACCTACGAGCAGTACTTC.

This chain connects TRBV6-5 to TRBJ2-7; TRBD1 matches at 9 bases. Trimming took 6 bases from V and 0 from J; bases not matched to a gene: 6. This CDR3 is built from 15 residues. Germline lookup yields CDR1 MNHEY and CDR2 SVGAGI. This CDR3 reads CASREGQGSSYEQYF. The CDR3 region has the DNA TGTGCCAGCAGGGAGGGACAGGGAAGCTCCTACGAGCAGTACTTC.

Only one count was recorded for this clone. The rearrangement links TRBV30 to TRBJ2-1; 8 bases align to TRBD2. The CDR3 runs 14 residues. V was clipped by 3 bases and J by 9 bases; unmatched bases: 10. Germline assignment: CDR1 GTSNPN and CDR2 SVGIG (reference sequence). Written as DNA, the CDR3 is TGTGCCTGGAGGCGGGGGGCCCTGGTTGGTGAGCAGTTCTTC. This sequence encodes CAWRRGALVGEQFF.

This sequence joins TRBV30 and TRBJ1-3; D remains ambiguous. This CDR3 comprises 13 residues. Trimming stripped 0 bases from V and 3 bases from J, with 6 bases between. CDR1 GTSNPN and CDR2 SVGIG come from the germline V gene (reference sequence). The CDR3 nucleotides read TGTGCCTGGAGTGTACAAGATGGAAACACCATATATTTT. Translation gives CAWSVQDGNTIYF.

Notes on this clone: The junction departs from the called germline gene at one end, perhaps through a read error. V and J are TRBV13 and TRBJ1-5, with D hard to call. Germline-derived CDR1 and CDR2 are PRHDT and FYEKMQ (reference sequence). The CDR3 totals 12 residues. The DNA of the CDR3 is TGTGCCAGCAGCCTAGGCAGTCAGCCCCAGCATTTT. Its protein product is CASSLGSQPQHF.

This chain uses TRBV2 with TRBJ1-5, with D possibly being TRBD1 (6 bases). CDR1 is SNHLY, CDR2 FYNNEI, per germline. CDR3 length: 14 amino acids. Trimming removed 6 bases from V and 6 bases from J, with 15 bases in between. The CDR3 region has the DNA TGTGCCAGCAGGGTCACAGGGTTCCGTCAGCCCCAGCATTTT. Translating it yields CASRVTGFRQPQHF.

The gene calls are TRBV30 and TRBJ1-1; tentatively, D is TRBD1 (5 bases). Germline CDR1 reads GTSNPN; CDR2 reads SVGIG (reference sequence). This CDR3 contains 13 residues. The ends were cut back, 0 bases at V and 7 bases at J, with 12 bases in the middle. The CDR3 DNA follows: TGTGCCTGGAGTGTAGGGCAGGGTTTTGAAGCTTTCTTT. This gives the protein CAWSVGQGFEAFF.

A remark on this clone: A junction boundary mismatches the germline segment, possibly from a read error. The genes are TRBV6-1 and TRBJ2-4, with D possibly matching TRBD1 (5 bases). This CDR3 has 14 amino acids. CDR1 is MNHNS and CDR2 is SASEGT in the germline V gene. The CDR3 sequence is CASSGQGLKNSQYF. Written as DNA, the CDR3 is TGTGCCAGCAGTGGGCAGGGCCTTAAAAACAGTCAGTACTTC.

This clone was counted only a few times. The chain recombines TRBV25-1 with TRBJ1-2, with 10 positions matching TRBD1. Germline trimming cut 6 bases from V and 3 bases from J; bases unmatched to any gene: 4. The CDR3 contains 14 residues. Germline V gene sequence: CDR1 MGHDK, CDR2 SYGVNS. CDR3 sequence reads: CASRRDRGDYGYTF. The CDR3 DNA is TGTGCCAGCAGACGGGACAGGGGTGACTATGGCTACACCTTC.

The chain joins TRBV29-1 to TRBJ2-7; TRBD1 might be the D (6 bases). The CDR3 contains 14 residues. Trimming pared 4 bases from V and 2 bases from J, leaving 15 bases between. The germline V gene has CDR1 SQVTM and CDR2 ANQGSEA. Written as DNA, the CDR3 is TGCAGCGTTGGGAACAGGGAAGTCCCCTACGAGCAGTACTTC. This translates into CSVGNREVPYEQYF.

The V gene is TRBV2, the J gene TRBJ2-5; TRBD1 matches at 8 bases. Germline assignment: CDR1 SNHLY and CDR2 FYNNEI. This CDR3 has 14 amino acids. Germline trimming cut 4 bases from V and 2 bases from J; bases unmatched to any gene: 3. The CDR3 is CASSGRQGQETQYF. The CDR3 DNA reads TGTGCCAGCAGTGGGAGACAGGGGCAAGAGACCCAGTACTTC.

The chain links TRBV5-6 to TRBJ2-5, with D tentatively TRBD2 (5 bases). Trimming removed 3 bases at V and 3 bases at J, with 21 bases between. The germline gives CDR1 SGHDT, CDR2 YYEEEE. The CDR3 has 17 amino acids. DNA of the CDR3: TGTGCCAGCAGCTCCGAAAGTCCCCGGCTCGGGAAAGAGACCCAGTACTTC. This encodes CASSSESPRLGKETQYF.

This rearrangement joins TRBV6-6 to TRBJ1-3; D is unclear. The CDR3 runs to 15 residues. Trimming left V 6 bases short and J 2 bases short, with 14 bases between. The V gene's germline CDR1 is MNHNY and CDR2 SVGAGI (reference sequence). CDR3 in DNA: TGTGCCAGCAGAACCACACACGGGGCTGGAAACACCATATATTTT. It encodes CASRTTHGAGNTIYF.

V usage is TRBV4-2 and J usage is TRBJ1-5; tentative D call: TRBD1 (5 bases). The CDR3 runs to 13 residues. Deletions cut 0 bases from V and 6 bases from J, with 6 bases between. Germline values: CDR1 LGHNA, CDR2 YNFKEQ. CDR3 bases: TGTGCCAGCAGCCAAGATAGGGGTCAGCCCCAGCATTTT. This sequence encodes CASSQDRGQPQHF.

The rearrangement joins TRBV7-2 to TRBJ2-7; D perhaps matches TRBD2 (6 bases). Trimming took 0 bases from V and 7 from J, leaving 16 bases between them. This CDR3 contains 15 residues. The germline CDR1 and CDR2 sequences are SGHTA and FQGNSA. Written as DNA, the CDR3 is TGTGCCAGCAGCTTAGCCCGCCTAGCGATGGGGGAGCAGTACTTC. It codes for CASSLARLAMGEQYF.

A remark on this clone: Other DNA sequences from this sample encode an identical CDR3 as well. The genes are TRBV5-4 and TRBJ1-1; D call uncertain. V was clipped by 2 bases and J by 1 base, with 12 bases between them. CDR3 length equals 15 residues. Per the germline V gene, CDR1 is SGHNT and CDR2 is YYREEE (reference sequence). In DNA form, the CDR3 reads TGTGCCAGCAGCTTAGGAGGGCGGGGGAACACTGAAGCTTTCTTT. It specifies CASSLGGRGNTEAFF.

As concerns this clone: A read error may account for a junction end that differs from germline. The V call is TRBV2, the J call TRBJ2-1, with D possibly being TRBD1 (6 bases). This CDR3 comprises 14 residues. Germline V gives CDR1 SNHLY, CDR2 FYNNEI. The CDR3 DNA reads TGTGCCGGCAGTGACCCGGGGACATACAATGAGCAGTTCTTC. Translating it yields CAGSDPGTYNEQFF. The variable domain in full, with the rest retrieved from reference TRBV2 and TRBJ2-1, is EPEVTQTPSHQVTQMGQEVILRCVPISNHLYFYWYRQILGQKVEFLVSFYNNEISEKSEIFDDQFSVERPDGSNFTLKIRSTKLEDSAMYFCAGSDPGTYNEQFFGPGTRLTVL.